This T cell receptor beta chain was profiled in a study of human T cells and chemical hapten exposure. There are a few counts of this clonotype. One entry per CDR3 protein results from TCRdb running MiXCR on the RACE reads. The sample holds about 360,000 distinct CDR3 sequences, under 9% seen once. Described time point: patch test 1, 2 weeks after DPC sensitization. Specified treatment: therapeutic diphenylcyclopropenone sensitization with weekly scalp DPC. Germline V gene sequence: CDR1 SEHNR, CDR2 FQNEAQ (reference sequence). The CDR3 sequence is 15 residues long. Deletions cut 4 bases from V and 2 bases from J, with 11 bases between.

This chain connects TRBV7-9 to TRBJ2-2; either TRBD1 or TRBD2 may fit D (5 bases each). The TCR originated in a woman between 18 and 29 years old with alopecia areata. Some clones in this sample may be carry-over from other donors' samples. Sample: whole blood, taken in connection with sensitization to the hapten diphenylcyclopropenone (DPC). CDR3 sequence: CASSYWDGNTGELFF. The CDR3 DNA sequence: TGTGCCAGCAGCTATTGGGACGGCAACACCGGGGAGCTGTTTTTT.